The present TCR beta chain was sequenced within a study of blood T cells in healthy people across ages. Trimming took 7 bases from V and 8 from J, leaving 17 bases between them. CDR1 and CDR2 (germline): MDHEN, SYDVKM. The CDR3 has 13 residues. A J-beta primer mix and a sample-barcoded 5' primer were used in a second PCR of about 7 to 11 cycles. CDR3-containing paired-end reads numbered at least 2.5 million in each sample. Using its own MiXCR run on the 5' RACE reads, TCRdb lists one record per CDR3 protein. The data contain 600,000 to 1,000,000 distinct CDR3 sequences, about 25% of them singletons. The sample also formed part of further work on T cells of mothers and their children. As that study records: The study recruited a few healthy Caucasian mothers and their six children as donors. Related mother and child pairs showed slightly greater overlap (not significant) than unrelated pairs did.

The sample was blood. V and J are TRBV28 and TRBJ1-2; no clear D. This TCR was recovered from a boy between 10 and 17 years old in good health. CDR3 sequence: CASMAGYGIGYTF. DNA of the CDR3: TGTGCCAGCATGGCGGGGTACGGAATCGGCTACACCTTC.